These 14 T cell receptor beta chains share one sample of origin, sequenced in a study of blood T cell repertoires in COVID-19. The data were produced by immunoSEQ multiplex PCR, yet TCRdb's version contains in-frame clones alone and is incomplete. The sample carries approximately 100,000 clones, about 70% recorded once. Sequenced material: peripheral blood. The receptors stem from a human donor with acute or convalescent COVID-19. The donor label of this sample is uncertain.

J is TRBJ1-1 and V is TRBV10-1; 7 bases line up with TRBD1. CDR1 is WNHNN, CDR2 SYGVQD, per germline (reference sequence). The length of the CDR3 is 13 residues. CDR3 protein: CTPGGRKNTEAFF. CDR3 DNA: TGCACACCAGGGGGTAGAAAGAACACTGAAGCTTTCTTT.

V is TRBV3-1 (or the pseudogene TRBV3-2) and J is TRBJ2-7; D might be TRBD1 (6 bases). The V gene's germline CDR1 is LGHDT and CDR2 YNNKEL (reference sequence). The V end lost 3 bases, the J end lost 6 bases, and 12 bases lay between the germline ends. This CDR3 region has 13 residues. Here the CDR3 DNA reads TGTGCCAGCAGCCAGGCCAGGGGTATCGAGCAGTACGTC. Its translation is CASSQARGIEQYV.

The chain couples TRBV28 to TRBJ2-4; 7 bases align to TRBD1. CDR3 size: 16 residues. In germline, CDR1 is MDHEN, CDR2 SYDVKM. With 3 bases clipped from V and 10 bases from J, the junction kept 15 bases outside the gene matches. The CDR3 DNA sequence: TGTGCCAGCAGTTTCCCCACATCGACAGGGCACTTAATTCAGTACTTC. Protein: CASSFPTSTGHLIQYF.

V is TRBV9 and J is TRBJ1-6; 9 bases align to TRBD1. Germline V CDR1 and CDR2: SGDLS, YYNGEE. J was trimmed by 11 bases and V by 4 bases; bases with no gene match: 10. This CDR3 contains 15 residues. DNA for the CDR3: TGTGCCAGCAGCCTTCAAGACAGGGGGGGTACACCCCTCCACTTT. It yields the protein CASSLQDRGGTPLHF.

This chain links TRBV29-1 with TRBJ1-1; D is unclear. The germline V gene encodes CDR1 SQVTM and CDR2 ANQGSEA. The CDR3 is 12 residues long. V lost 1 base, J lost 8 bases, and 11 bases lay in between. In DNA form, the CDR3 reads TGCAGCGTTGAAGGTTCTGCCAGGGAAGCTTTCTTT. It yields the protein CSVEGSAREAFF.

The J gene is TRBJ1-5, the V gene TRBV24-1, with D possibly TRBD1 on 5 matching bases. The germline gives CDR1 KGHDR, CDR2 SFDVKD. Trimming removed 4 bases from V and 4 bases from J, with 16 bases in between. This CDR3 contains 16 residues. The CDR3 sequence is CATSDPSEGRNQPQHF. The CDR3 bases are TGTGCCACCAGTGACCCGTCGGAGGGGAGGAATCAGCCCCAGCATTTT.

CDR3 in DNA: TGCGCCAGCAGCCTCCTGGCGGGGGGGCCCAATGAGCAGTTCTTC. This codes for CASSLLAGGPNEQFF. The rearrangement uses TRBV4-1 and TRBJ2-1, with TRBD2 matching 9 bases. Germline V gene sequence: CDR1 MGHRA, CDR2 YSYEKL. The trim removed 4 bases at V and 6 bases at J, leaving 7 bases unmatched. CDR3 length equals 15 residues.

This clone has more than one count but fewer than ten. The CDR3 region has the DNA TGCGCCAGCAGCCCTTTGGGACTAGCGGGAGATACGCAGTATTTT. Protein: CASSPLGLAGDTQYF. The chain is built from TRBV5-1 and TRBJ2-3; TRBD2 matches 12 bases. Germline V gene lookup returns CDR1 SGHRS and CDR2 YFSETQ. The CDR3 is 15 amino acids. V lost 4 bases and J lost 5; bases outside the gene matches: 5.

The chain carries TRBV6-5 and TRBJ2-7; D is unresolved. This CDR3 is 11 amino acids long. V lost 6 bases, J lost 5 bases, and 8 bases lay in between. Germline lookup yields CDR1 MNHEY and CDR2 SVGAGI. The CDR3 spells CASSASNEQYV. The CDR3, as DNA: TGTGCCAGCAGCGCCTCTAACGAGCAGTACGTC.

This clone showed up just once. Here the CDR3 reads CAWSKREGRRNQPQHF. The CDR3 DNA reads TGTGCCTGGAGTAAACGTGAGGGGAGGAGGAATCAGCCCCAGCATTTT. The J gene is TRBJ1-5, the V gene TRBV30; TRBD1 is a possible D gene (5 bases). This CDR3 is 16 amino acids long. CDR1 GTSNPN and CDR2 SVGIG come from the germline V gene (reference sequence). With 2 bases removed from V and 4 bases from J, the gap between germline ends came to 18 bases.

This clone was picked up one time. This sequence joins TRBV7-6 and TRBJ2-1; 7 nucleotides agree with TRBD2. The CDR3 is 16 amino acids. Germline V gives CDR1 SGHVS, CDR2 FNYEAQ. Trimming took 5 bases from V and 3 from J; bases not matched to a gene: 10. CDR3 coding DNA: TGTGCCAGCAGCCCAGCAGCGGGACTTCTCTACAATGAGCAGTTCTTC. Amino acid sequence: CASSPAAGLLYNEQFF.

This clone showed up just a few times. The chain recombines TRBV6-5 with TRBJ2-2; D might be TRBD1 (6 bases). The CDR3 consists of 13 residues. Germline CDR1 reads MNHEY; CDR2 reads SVGAGI. Deletions cut 6 bases from V and 6 bases from J, with 11 bases between. The chain's CDR3 is CASRPTGSGELFF. The CDR3, as DNA: TGTGCCAGCAGGCCAACAGGGTCCGGGGAGCTGTTTTTT.

V usage is TRBV7-2 and J usage is TRBJ1-6; 7 positions match TRBD1. The junction had 7 bases not matched to a gene; V was cut back by 5 bases and J by 6 bases. The CDR3 extends over 15 amino acids. Germline CDR1 reads SGHTA; CDR2 reads FQGNSA. DNA for the CDR3: TGTGCCAGCAGCCAAACGGGACAGATTAATTCACCCCTCCACTTT. Residues: CASSQTGQINSPLHF.

This clone was counted between two and nine times. This chain connects TRBV4-1 to TRBJ2-2; unclear D gene. Trimming stripped 0 bases from V and 6 bases from J, with 14 bases between. This CDR3 spans 16 amino acids. Germline V gives CDR1 MGHRA, CDR2 YSYEKL. CDR3 DNA: TGCGCCAGCAGCCAAGATGTTTCGAGAATCGCCGGGGAGCTGTTTTTT. Translating it yields CASSQDVSRIAGELFF.